The present TCR beta chain was sequenced within a study of blood T cells in healthy people across ages. A second PCR of roughly 7 to 11 cycles used a sample-barcoded 5' primer and a J-beta primer mix. Each CDR3 protein gets one entry after TCRdb re-called the 5' RACE reads with MiXCR. Here the sample spans hundreds of thousands of distinct CDR3 sequences, roughly three fifths being singletons. This clonotype was detected only a few times. Its target is unknown. The CDR3 contains 15 residues. Trimming took off 0 bases at V and 2 bases at J, with 13 bases between the two ends. Germline V gene lookup returns CDR1 DFQATT and CDR2 SNEGSKA (reference sequence). Every participating donor contributed 8.5 to 10 milliliters of peripheral blood through a draw. Points from the study as a whole: Any changes in expanded clonotypes were possibly confounded, as donor CMV status remained unknown. Whereas aged donors had fewer naive CD4+ cells, long-lived donors had more of them and higher diversity. Underestimates were what the diversity estimates from one million T cells were considered to be.

The sequence was obtained from a man between 35 and 55 years old in good health. The specimen was blood. V usage is TRBV20-1 and J usage is TRBJ2-5; D gene ambiguous. CDR3 loop: CSAREARNTQETQYF. For the CDR3, the DNA is TGCAGTGCTAGAGAGGCACGAAATACTCAAGAGACCCAGTACTTC.